The 27 T cell receptor beta chains given below trace back to one sample, sequenced in a study of CD8+CD57+ T cells in acquired aplastic anemia. CD8+CD57+ cell expansion had been shown by flow cytometry in patients chosen for sequencing. TCR beta VDJ and CDR3 profiling used genomic DNA as template. A single record per CDR3 protein comes from TCRdb applying MiXCR to the reads. The top ten hold more than 55% of the sample, which has about 98,000 distinct CDR3 sequences, 55% to 70% seen once. Material: sorted CD4+, CD8+, or CD8+CD57+ T cells (not recorded which) from PBMCs. The receptors were gathered from a human donor with aplastic anemia.

V gene TRBV10-3 combines with J gene TRBJ2-1; 12 nucleotides agree with TRBD1. Germline CDR1 is ENHRY and CDR2 is SYGVKD. Germline trimming cut 10 bases from V and 8 bases from J; bases unmatched to any gene: 12. CDR3 length: 15 residues. The CDR3, as DNA: TGTGCCAGCAGCGCCGGGACAGGGGGCATCCATGAGCAGTTCTTC. Translated, it gives CASSAGTGGIHEQFF.

V gene TRBV25-1 combines with J gene TRBJ1-2, with D uncertain. The V gene's germline CDR1 is MGHDK and CDR2 SYGVNS. CDR3 size: 12 residues. Trimming stripped 3 bases from V and 7 bases from J, with 9 bases between. The CDR3 DNA reads TGTGCCAGCAGTGATCAGGAGCGTGGCTACACCTTC. The encoded protein is CASSDQERGYTF.

V gene TRBV19 combines with J gene TRBJ1-6; D is ambiguous. Trimming cost V 6 bases and J 0 bases, with 9 bases left between them. In germline, CDR1 is LNHDA, CDR2 SQIVND (reference sequence). This CDR3 is built from 15 residues. As DNA, the CDR3 is TGTGCCAGTAGCGATCGGCGCTCCTATAATTCACCCCTCCACTTT. Its protein product is CASSDRRSYNSPLHF.

The rearrangement links TRBV10-3 to TRBJ1-1; D ambiguous. CDR1 is ENHRY and CDR2 is SYGVKD in the germline V gene. V lost 4 bases to trimming and J lost 0 bases, with 9 bases between them. The CDR3 loop spans 14 amino acids. DNA of the CDR3: TGTGCCATCAGTGCTCCTGGAATGAACACTGAAGCTTTCTTT. It is translated as CAISAPGMNTEAFF.

The chain carries TRBV24-1 and TRBJ2-3, with a tentative D call TRBD1 (6 bases). CDR3 length: 15 amino acids. Germline assignment: CDR1 KGHDR and CDR2 SFDVKD. Trimming left V 5 bases short and J 4 bases short, with 15 bases between. For the CDR3, the DNA is TGTGCCACCAGTGGCGTACAGGGTAACGCAGATACGCAGTATTTT. Protein sequence: CATSGVQGNADTQYF.

The chain combines TRBV19 with TRBJ1-4; D might be TRBD1 (5 bases). There are 14 residues in the CDR3. The V end was cut by 7 bases, the J end by 7 bases, with 16 bases between. Germline-derived CDR1 and CDR2 are LNHDA and SQIVND (reference sequence). DNA for the CDR3: TGTGCCAGTACCCGGGGCCGCTCCGGTGAAAAACTGTTTTTT. It yields the protein CASTRGRSGEKLFF.

As regards this clonotype: One end of the junction varies from germline; a read error may be responsible. This rearrangement joins TRBV24-1 to TRBJ2-7; perhaps TRBD2 as D (6 bases). The length of the CDR3 is 14 residues. The germline gives CDR1 KGHDR, CDR2 SFDVKD. CDR3 loop: CASSLGLPSYEQYF. CDR3 DNA: TGTGCCAGCAGTCTGGGACTGCCATCCTACGAGCAGTACTTC.

V is TRBV5-4 and J is TRBJ2-7; TRBD1 matches 10 bases. This CDR3 region has 14 residues. Trimming removed 4 bases from V and 1 base from J; junction bases left unmatched: 2. Germline CDR1 is SGHNT and CDR2 is YYREEE (reference sequence). Here the CDR3 DNA reads TGTGCCAGCAGCGCGGGACAGGGGTCCTACGAGCAGTACTTC. Its protein product is CASSAGQGSYEQYF.

Comments on this clonotype: This may stem from a read error, because a much larger clone lies one nucleotide away. The chain recombines TRBV5-6 with TRBJ2-1, with TRBD2 matching 7 bases. Trimming at V came to 0 bases and at J to 9 bases, leaving 12 bases not matched to a gene. The V gene's germline CDR1 is SGHDT and CDR2 YYEEEE. The CDR3 spans 16 residues. This CDR3 reads CASSLGRGGGFFEQFF. Written as DNA, the CDR3 is TGTGCCAGCAGCTTGGGAAGGGGCGGGGGTTTCTTTGAGCAGTTCTTC.

The V call is TRBV14, the J call TRBJ1-3; TRBD1 might be the D (5 bases). Germline loops: CDR1 SGHDN, CDR2 FVKESK. The germline V and J ends were trimmed by 1 base and 8 bases, with 6 bases remaining between them. CDR3 length: 12 amino acids. This CDR3 reads CASSQGTHTIYF. CDR3 coding DNA: TGTGCCAGCAGCCAAGGGACACACACCATATATTTT.

This clonotype was seen more than once but under ten times. The chain links TRBV25-1 to TRBJ2-2; possible D gene TRBD1, 5 bases. The CDR3 consists of 17 residues. CDR1 MGHDK and CDR2 SYGVNS come from the germline V gene. V was cut by 3 bases and J by 9 bases, with 23 bases left in between. The DNA for the CDR3 is TGTGCCAGCAGTGATCCTCTACTCGAGGACCAGGGAAGGGAGCTGTTTTTT. As protein: CASSDPLLEDQGRELFF. Supplemented by reference TRBV25-1 and TRBJ2-2, the full variable domain reads EADIYQTPRYLVIGTGKKITLECSQTMGHDKMYWYQQDPGMELHLIHYSYGVNSTEKGDLSSESTVSRIRTEHFPLTLESARPSHTSQYLCASSDPLLEDQGRELFFGEGSRLTVL.

Only a few counts were recorded for this clonotype. The V call is TRBV24-1, the J call TRBJ2-3; D is ambiguous. Germline V gives CDR1 KGHDR, CDR2 SFDVKD. The CDR3 runs to 12 residues. The V gene lost 7 bases and the J gene lost 0 bases, with 4 bases spanning the gap. The CDR3 region is CATSRSTDTQYF. The CDR3 nucleotides are TGTGCCACCAGCAGGAGCACAGATACGCAGTATTTT.

The chain recombines TRBV20-1 with TRBJ1-1, with 8 bases matching TRBD1. This CDR3 comprises 14 residues. V lost 5 bases to trimming and J lost 3 bases; unmatched junction nucleotides: 8. Germline CDR1 is DFQATT and CDR2 is SNEGSKA (reference sequence). The CDR3 DNA is TGCAGTGCTGGTATAACAGGGGGTTACACTGAAGCTTTCTTT. This encodes CSAGITGGYTEAFF.

This chain joins TRBV29-1 and TRBJ2-7; 8 bases fit TRBD1. The CDR3 loop spans 13 amino acids. In germline, CDR1 is SQVTM, CDR2 ANQGSEA. With V trimmed by 6 bases and J by 3 bases, 7 bases remained unmatched. The CDR3 DNA is TGCAGCGTGCCCGGGACAGGTTTCTACGAGCAGTACTTC. Encoded protein: CSVPGTGFYEQYF.

This chain joins TRBV7-2 and TRBJ2-1; 7 bases align to TRBD2. V gave up 5 bases and J gave up 3 bases; unmatched junction bases: 1. CDR3 size: 13 residues. The germline V gene has CDR1 SGHTA and CDR2 FQGNSA. CDR3 DNA sequence: TGTGCCAGCAGCCGGACTAGCTACAATGAGCAGTTCTTC. It codes for CASSRTSYNEQFF.

CDR3 protein: CASGTTSTDTQYF. CDR3 nucleotides: TGTGCCAGCGGGACAACTAGCACAGATACGCAGTATTTT. The J gene is TRBJ2-3, the V gene TRBV19; D is perhaps TRBD1 (6 bases). In germline, CDR1 is LNHDA, CDR2 SQIVND (reference sequence). The CDR3 sequence is 13 residues long. Trimming pared 9 bases from V and 0 bases from J, leaving 10 bases between.

V and J are TRBV6-5 and TRBJ1-2; 8 bases agree with TRBD1. Losses at the gene ends were 4 bases for V and 6 bases for J; bases not matched to a gene: 4. Germline V gives CDR1 MNHEY, CDR2 SVGAGI. The CDR3 covers 13 residues. CDR3 DNA: TGTGCCAGCAGTTCTCAGGGGGCGGATGGCTACACCTTC. This gives the protein CASSSQGADGYTF.

The chain uses TRBV7-8 and TRBJ1-1, with 8 bases that match TRBD1. V shed 7 bases and J 3 bases; nucleotides not matched to a gene: 7. CDR3 length: 14 residues. CDR1 is SGHVS, CDR2 FQNEAQ, per germline. This chain's CDR3 is CASNIDRGDTEAFF. The CDR3 DNA is TGTGCCAGCAATATAGACAGGGGTGACACTGAAGCTTTCTTT.

About this clonotype itself: One end of the junction varies from germline; a read error may be responsible. The rearrangement links TRBV9 to TRBJ2-6; D perhaps matches TRBD2 (5 bases). The CDR3 has 15 amino acids. CDR1 is SGDLS, CDR2 YYNGEE, per germline. In DNA, the CDR3 is TGTGCTAGCAGCGTACGGGGAGCTGGGGCCAACGTCCTGACTTTC. This sequence encodes CASSVRGAGANVLTF.

The chain employs TRBV20-1 and TRBJ1-6, with D tentatively TRBD1 (5 bases). The CDR3 contains 15 residues. CDR1 DFQATT and CDR2 SNEGSKA come from the germline V gene (reference sequence). Trimming removed 6 bases at V and 3 bases at J, with 15 bases between. The CDR3 here is CSALPHQGYNSPLHF. In nucleotides, the CDR3 is TGCAGTGCCCTACCCCACCAGGGCTATAATTCACCCCTCCACTTT.

This clonotype has just a few counts. The V gene is TRBV19, the J gene TRBJ1-3, with 8 bases fitting TRBD1. This CDR3 contains 13 residues. The ends lost 5 bases at V and 6 bases at J; junction bases unmatched: 3. Germline V gives CDR1 LNHDA, CDR2 SQIVND (reference sequence). This chain's CDR3 is CASSRTGPNTIYF. Written as DNA, the CDR3 is TGTGCCAGTAGTCGGACAGGGCCAAACACCATATATTTT.

The CDR3 nucleotides are TGTGCCACCAGTGACGACAGCGCGAAGCAGTTCTTC. Residues: CATSDDSAKQFF. The rearrangement links TRBV24-1 to TRBJ2-1; a weak D match, TRBD1 (5 bases). Germline V gene data show CDR1 as KGHDR and CDR2 as SFDVKD. The CDR3 contains 12 residues. Trimming cost V 4 bases and J 11 bases, with 11 bases left between them.

The chain carries TRBV2 and TRBJ1-6, with 9 bases lining up with TRBD1. The length of the CDR3 is 16 residues. V lost 9 bases to trimming and J lost 7 bases; unmatched junction nucleotides: 13. The germline V gene encodes CDR1 SNHLY and CDR2 FYNNEI. The CDR3 DNA follows: TGTGCCAGACGGGAACAGGGGGCGTCGGGAAATTCACCCCTCCACTTT. Amino acids: CARREQGASGNSPLHF.

V and J are TRBV7-2 and TRBJ2-5, with 7 bases lining up with TRBD2. The trim removed 1 base at V and 7 bases at J, leaving 12 bases unmatched. Germline V CDR1 and CDR2: SGHTA, FQGNSA. The CDR3 runs 16 residues. DNA for the CDR3: TGTGCCAGCAGCTTAGTCGGGGGGACGGCCTCGGGGACCCAGTACTTC. This sequence encodes CASSLVGGTASGTQYF.

Only one count was recorded for this clonotype. The rearrangement joins TRBV19 to TRBJ2-3; unclear D gene. CDR3 size: 14 residues. The germline CDR1 and CDR2 sequences are LNHDA and SQIVND (reference sequence). V was cut by 8 bases and J by 2 bases, with 14 bases left in between. The DNA of the CDR3 is TGTGCCAGTGACATCGGCCGGAACACAGATACGCAGTATTTT. It specifies CASDIGRNTDTQYF.

The V and J genes are TRBV10-1 and TRBJ1-6, with D possibly TRBD1 on 6 matching bases. CDR1 is WNHNN, CDR2 SYGVQD, per germline (reference sequence). V gave up 2 bases and J gave up 8 bases, with 7 bases separating them. The CDR3 is 13 amino acids. The CDR3 region is CASSEGGHSPLHF. The CDR3 DNA is TGCGCCAGCAGTGAGGGGGGGCATTCACCCCTCCACTTT.

The genes are TRBV10-3 and TRBJ1-1; D possibly corresponds to TRBD1 (6 bases). The germline gives CDR1 ENHRY, CDR2 SYGVKD. The CDR3 loop spans 13 amino acids. V gave up 2 bases and J gave up 6 bases, with 10 bases separating them. This CDR3 reads CAISELGAAEAFF. The CDR3, as DNA: TGTGCCATCAGTGAGCTGGGGGCCGCTGAAGCTTTCTTT.